This TCR beta chain originates from a study of Ad26.COV2.S vaccination and SARS-CoV-2 variants. Study background: The trial was COV1001 and the donor's arm was Ad26.COV2.S. Donor got 5x10^10 or 1x10^11 viral particles of Ad26.COV2.S. Points from the study as a whole: Considerable breadth of spike-specific CD8+ and CD4+ T cell responses has reportedly been documented following vaccination.

Treatment noted: 15 to 20 received Ad26.COV2.S at low or high dose, single or two shots; several received placebo; per-sample allocation not given. It was on day 63 after the first vaccine or placebo injection that samples were taken. Trimming left V 0 bases short and J 3 bases short, with 11 bases between. The CDR3 is 15 residues long. CDR1 is LNHNV, CDR2 YYDKDF, per germline (reference sequence). In this sample, this clone turned up once. Its antigen remains unknown. Profiled with immunoSEQ multiplex PCR; TCRdb holds only in-frame clones, not every one. Of about 390,000 clones listed, about 90% are singletons.

The receptor was isolated from a person between 18 and 65 years old who received the Ad26.COV2.S COVID-19 vaccine or a placebo. V is TRBV15 and J is TRBJ2-5; no clear D. Sequencing was performed on peripheral blood, taken in a trial of Ad26.COV2.S vaccine versus placebo. Here the CDR3 DNA reads TGTGCCACCAGCAGAGATTTAAGGACGGAAGAGACCCAGTACTTC. This codes for CATSRDLRTEETQYF.